This TCR beta chain was captured by sequencing in a study of blood T cell repertoires in COVID-19. Study-wide background: From the United States, Italy and Spain came samples of acute and convalescent COVID-19. Nucleic acid was either cDNA or gDNA, and it came from T cells, B-cell-depleted T cells, or PBMCs.

Libraries were prepared by immunoSEQ multiplex PCR; TCRdb keeps only in-frame clonotypes and omits some of them. The sample lists more than 100,000 clones; 84% were seen once. Categorization into cohorts depended on clinical history that participants reported. This CDR3 is 14 amino acids long. V lost 4 bases and J lost 8, with 14 bases in between. Germline values: CDR1 SEHNR, CDR2 FQNEAQ (reference sequence). Sequenced: PBMCs or T cells enriched from blood (not recorded which). V gene TRBV7-9 combines with J gene TRBJ1-4, with D perhaps TRBD1 (6 bases). This TCR was recovered from a man between 40 and 49 years old with acute COVID-19. The CDR3 region is CASSSNRVEEKLFF. The CDR3 nucleotides are TGTGCCAGCAGCTCGAACAGGGTAGAAGAAAAACTGTTTTTT.